One TCR beta chain is described in this entry. The antigen remains unidentified. These data are taken from a study of T-cell reconstitution after alpha-beta-depleted transplantation in children. Study-level points and caveats: Reported findings indicate that, about two months after transplant, alpha-beta T cells came from several hundred expanded clones, which were derived from non-depleted graft cells. At the one-year point after transplant, T-cell counts and TCRbeta diversity were found to come mostly from T cells that had been newly produced. At day 60, the high TCRbeta diversity found in some patients originated from recipient T cells and thymic progenitors that had survived.

V lost 2 bases and J 0 bases, leaving 7 bases between the germline ends. The CDR3 runs 15 residues. It was with unique molecular identifiers that the TCRbeta library was prepared. TCRdb ran MiXCR on the PCR reads and lists one entry per CDR3 protein. The data contain 550,000 to 600,000 distinct CDR3 sequences, around 23% of them seen just once; the ten biggest clones take up 12% to 15%. This sequence originates from a boy under three years old who had a stem cell transplant for acute myeloid leukemia, so the T cells may come from the graft donor. This specimen consisted of PBMCs, mostly from graft donor cells, obtained 360 days after TCRalphabeta/CD19-depleted stem cell transplant. V is TRBV12-3 or TRBV12-4 and J is TRBJ2-2; D remains unclear. The CDR3 reads CASSLSRPNTGELFF. CDR3 sequence (DNA): TGTGCCAGCAGTTTATCCAGACCGAACACCGGGGAGCTGTTTTTT.